This entry lists 3 T cell receptor beta chains sequenced from one sample in a study of blood T cell repertoires in COVID-19. Method: immunoSEQ multiplex PCR; TCRdb's copy keeps in-frame clones and lacks some. The sample comprises 25,000 to 30,000 clones, 85% to 95% of which are singletons, and 0.65% to 0.85% rests with the top ten. The specimen was peripheral blood. These receptors all come from a woman between 65 and 79 years old with COVID-19, enrolled during active disease.

J is TRBJ2-2 and V is TRBV19; 10 bases fit TRBD1. The ends lost 6 bases at V and 7 bases at J; junction bases unmatched: 11. This CDR3 is built from 16 residues. Germline CDR1 and CDR2: LNHDA and SQIVND (reference sequence). The CDR3 loop is CASSLGTGERIGELFF. DNA of the CDR3: TGTGCCAGTAGCCTTGGGACAGGGGAAAGGATCGGGGAGCTGTTTTTT.

This chain connects TRBV20-1 to TRBJ2-3; 9 nucleotides match TRBD2. This CDR3 has 15 residues. With V trimmed by 3 bases and J by 3 bases, 7 bases remained unmatched. The germline CDR1 and CDR2 sequences are DFQATT and SNEGSKA (reference sequence). CDR3 sequence reads: CSASTRLAGTDTQYF. In DNA form, the CDR3 reads TGCAGTGCTAGTACCCGGCTAGCGGGGACAGATACGCAGTATTTT.

The V gene is TRBV18, the J gene TRBJ1-2; TRBD1 matches at 8 bases. Germline values: CDR1 KGHSH, CDR2 LQKENI. The CDR3 runs 14 residues. V lost 6 bases, J lost 2 bases, and 5 bases stayed unmatched. The CDR3 is CASSLDRGNYGYTF. The CDR3 nucleotides are TGTGCCAGCTCGTTAGACAGGGGCAACTATGGCTACACCTTC.